Below are 6 T cell receptor beta chains sequenced from a single sample in a study of Ad26.COV2.S vaccination and SARS-CoV-2 variants. The repertoire was sequenced with immunoSEQ multiplex PCR; TCRdb's copy has only in-frame clones and lacks some. The data contain some 320,000 clones, about 86% of them singletons. The treatment denotes: around 19 received Ad26.COV2.S at low or high dose, single or two shots; 5 received placebo; per-sample allocation not given. On day 63 after the first injection, vaccine and placebo recipients gave samples. Specimen: peripheral blood, collected in a trial of Ad26.COV2.S vaccine versus placebo. The receptors stem from a person aged 18-65 years who received the Ad26.COV2.S COVID-19 vaccine or a placebo.

V is TRBV6-5 and J is TRBJ1-1; no clear D gene. The germline gives CDR1 MNHEY, CDR2 SVGAGI. The CDR3 has 11 amino acids. The germline V and J ends were trimmed by 5 bases and 3 bases, with 4 bases remaining between them. CDR3 coding DNA: TGTGCCAGCAGTAGGGACACTGAAGCTTTCTTT. Translated: CASSRDTEAFF.

The gene calls are TRBV11-2 and TRBJ1-6, with TRBD1 as a possible D gene (5 bases). Germline V lookup: CDR1 SGHAT, CDR2 FQNNGV. V was clipped by 5 bases and J by 1 base, with 9 bases between them. This CDR3 is 15 amino acids long. CDR3 region: CASSPRGSYNSPLHF. For the CDR3, the DNA is TGTGCCAGCAGCCCCCGGGGGTCCTATAATTCACCCCTCCACTTT.

The genes are TRBV19 and TRBJ1-6; 7 bases match TRBD1. The CDR3 runs 13 residues. The J segment lost 7 bases and the V segment lost 8 bases, leaving 5 bases of the junction unmatched. Germline V CDR1 and CDR2: LNHDA, SQIVND (reference sequence). The CDR3 reads CASSDRVNSPLHF. CDR3 sequence (DNA): TGTGCCAGTTCAGACAGGGTAAATTCACCCCTCCACTTT.

The genes are TRBV5-4 and TRBJ2-2; TRBD2 matches at 9 bases. The CDR3 spans 15 residues. V was clipped by 2 bases and J by 4 bases; unmatched bases: 3. The V gene's germline CDR1 is SGHNT and CDR2 YYREEE (reference sequence). The CDR3 is CASSLAGGLTGELFF. As DNA, the CDR3 is TGTGCCAGCAGCTTAGCGGGGGGCCTCACCGGGGAGCTGTTTTTT.

This sequence joins TRBV3-1 (or the pseudogene TRBV3-2) and TRBJ1-6; D unresolved. The V gene's germline CDR1 is LGHDT and CDR2 YNNKEL (reference sequence). This CDR3 is built from 14 residues. V was cut by 5 bases and J by 4 bases, with 9 bases left in between. The CDR3 reads CASSAASYNSPLHF. For the CDR3, the DNA is TGTGCCAGCAGCGCGGCATCTTATAATTCACCCCTCCACTTT.

The chain uses TRBV5-6 and TRBJ1-2; D is uncertain. V lost 3 bases and J 1 base, leaving 13 bases between the germline ends. The V gene's germline CDR1 is SGHDT and CDR2 YYEEEE. This CDR3 is 15 amino acids long. This CDR3 is CASSSHLTDNYGYTF. CDR3 DNA sequence: TGTGCCAGCAGCTCCCATTTGACGGATAACTATGGCTACACCTTC.